A selection of T cell receptor beta chains follows, all from one sample in a study of blood T cell repertoires in COVID-19. Data came from immunoSEQ multiplex PCR; TCRdb stores just in-frame clones and leaves some out. The table includes some 70,000 clones, about 86% detected once. Material for sequencing was peripheral blood. The receptors derive from a man aged 45-60 years with active COVID-19. Each CDR3 is given with its conserved first and last residue. A D gene is named only where the DNA matches it firmly. Clone size, where shown, is once, few, many, or a class for clones that have expanded.

j_call: TRBJ2-1; clone_size: few; v_call: TRBV27; d_call: TRBD2; cdr3_nt: TGTGCCAGCACCCAAAGGGGCGGGAGTAACAACAATGAGCAGTTCTTC; cdr3_aa: CASTQRGGSNNNEQFF
j_call: TRBJ2-1; clone_size: NA; v_call: TRBV5-1; d_call: TRBD2; cdr3_nt: TGCGCCAGCAGCGTTGATAGCGGGAGGGCGGTCAGTGAGCAGTTCTTC; cdr3_aa: CASSVDSGRAVSEQFF
j_call: TRBJ1-2; clone_size: NA; v_call: TRBV6-5; d_call: TRBD1; cdr3_nt: TGTGCCGGCACGACAGGGTTCGGCTATGGCTACACCTTC; cdr3_aa: CAGTTGFGYGYTF
j_call: TRBJ2-3; clone_size: NA; v_call: TRBV7-7; d_call: TRBD2; cdr3_nt: TGTGCCAGCAGCTTAGCCGGTGGGGCGGGGGGCGCAGATACGCAGTATTTT; cdr3_aa: CASSLAGGAGGADTQYF
j_call: TRBJ2-6; clone_size: NA; v_call: TRBV19; d_call: NA; cdr3_nt: TGTGCCAGTAGTATTGACAGGCTTTCCCCCTCTGGGGCCAACGTCCTGACTTTC; cdr3_aa: CASSIDRLSPSGANVLTF
j_call: TRBJ1-1; clone_size: NA; v_call: TRBV5-1; d_call: NA; cdr3_nt: TGCGCCAGCAGCTTGGCCCAGGGGTCGAACACTGAAGCTTTCTTT; cdr3_aa: CASSLAQGSNTEAFF
j_call: TRBJ1-6; clone_size: NA; v_call: TRBV10-3; d_call: TRBD1; cdr3_nt: TGTGCCATCAGTGAGTCGGGGACAGGCGATAATTCACCCCTCCACTTT; cdr3_aa: CAISESGTGDNSPLHF
j_call: TRBJ1-1; clone_size: NA; v_call: TRBV24-1; d_call: TRBD1; cdr3_nt: TGTGCCACCCTGAGGTTAGGGGACAGGGGGAATTGGGACACTGAAGCTTTCTTT; cdr3_aa: CATLRLGDRGNWDTEAFF
j_call: TRBJ1-2; clone_size: NA; v_call: TRBV19; d_call: NA; cdr3_nt: TGTGCCAGTAGCGAACAGGTATTTTATGGCTACACCTTC; cdr3_aa: CASSEQVFYGYTF
j_call: TRBJ1-2; clone_size: NA; v_call: TRBV11-2; d_call: TRBD1; cdr3_nt: TGTGCCAGCAGCACCATCCCGGACAGGGTGAATCGCGGCTACACCTTC; cdr3_aa: CASSTIPDRVNRGYTF
j_call: TRBJ2-2; clone_size: NA; v_call: TRBV9; d_call: NA; cdr3_nt: TGTGCCAGCAGCCTATGGACTGTTAACGCGAACACCGGGGAGCTGTTTTTT; cdr3_aa: CASSLWTVNANTGELFF
j_call: TRBJ1-1; clone_size: NA; v_call: TRBV28; d_call: NA; cdr3_nt: TGTGCCAGCAGTTTATCTTGGGGAGTAAACACTGAAGCTTTCTTT; cdr3_aa: CASSLSWGVNTEAFF
j_call: TRBJ1-5; clone_size: NA; v_call: TRBV27; d_call: NA; cdr3_nt: TGTGCCAGCAGTTTAGTCAGTAATCAGCCCCAGCATTTT; cdr3_aa: CASSLVSNQPQHF
j_call: TRBJ1-2; clone_size: NA; v_call: TRBV6-6; d_call: NA; cdr3_nt: TGTGCCAGCAGCCGGGACACCCTAATTGGCTACACCTTC; cdr3_aa: CASSRDTLIGYTF
j_call: TRBJ2-7; clone_size: once; v_call: TRBV18; d_call: TRBD2; cdr3_nt: TGTGCCAGCTCACGTACTAGCGGGAGCTACGAGCAGTACTTC; cdr3_aa: CASSRTSGSYEQYF
j_call: TRBJ2-5; clone_size: NA; v_call: TRBV5-1; d_call: TRBD1; cdr3_nt: TGCGCCAGCAGCTCCGGACAGGAACAAGAGACCCAGTACTTC; cdr3_aa: CASSSGQEQETQYF
j_call: TRBJ1-4; clone_size: NA; v_call: TRBV10-3; d_call: NA; cdr3_nt: TGTGCCATCAGTGAGCGGGAGGGTGAAAAACTGTTTTTT; cdr3_aa: CAISEREGEKLFF
j_call: TRBJ2-1; clone_size: NA; v_call: TRBV19; d_call: TRBD2; cdr3_nt: TGTGCCAGTAGTGGATTTAGCGGGAGCAATGAGCAGTTCTTC; cdr3_aa: CASSGFSGSNEQFF
j_call: TRBJ1-1; clone_size: NA; v_call: TRBV7-9; d_call: TRBD1; cdr3_nt: TGTGCCAGCAGCCCGGACAGGGGGCTGGCTGAAGCTTTCTTT; cdr3_aa: CASSPDRGLAEAFF
j_call: TRBJ1-1; clone_size: NA; v_call: TRBV18; d_call: NA; cdr3_nt: TGTGCCAGCTCACCCCGGACAGAAACGAACACTGAAGCTTTCTTT; cdr3_aa: CASSPRTETNTEAFF
j_call: TRBJ2-5; clone_size: NA; v_call: TRBV10-3; d_call: TRBD1; cdr3_nt: TGTGCCATCAGTGCCCCCCAGGGGGCTAAAGAGACCCAGTACTTC; cdr3_aa: CAISAPQGAKETQYF
j_call: TRBJ2-5; clone_size: few; v_call: TRBV6-1; d_call: NA; cdr3_nt: TGTGCCAGCAGTGAATCGTGGGCAGGGGGGGAGACCCAGTACTTC; cdr3_aa: CASSESWAGGETQYF
j_call: TRBJ2-3; clone_size: NA; v_call: TRBV7-8; d_call: TRBD2; cdr3_nt: TGTGCCAGCAGCTTAGCCTTCCAGCGGGGGGGGGTGAATACGCAGTATTTT; cdr3_aa: CASSLAFQRGGVNTQYF
j_call: TRBJ2-3; clone_size: NA; v_call: TRBV6-5; d_call: TRBD2; cdr3_nt: TGTGCCAGCATCAGCGGGGGGGTGCCAGATACGCAGTATTTT; cdr3_aa: CASISGGVPDTQYF
j_call: TRBJ2-7; clone_size: NA; v_call: TRBV6-5; d_call: TRBD2; cdr3_nt: TGTGCCAGCAGTCATGGGGTAGCGGGAGAATACGAGCAGTACTTC; cdr3_aa: CASSHGVAGEYEQYF
j_call: TRBJ2-7; clone_size: NA; v_call: TRBV10-3; d_call: TRBD2; cdr3_nt: TGTGCCATCAGTTCCGGGACTAGCGGGAACTACGAGCAGTACTTC; cdr3_aa: CAISSGTSGNYEQYF
j_call: TRBJ1-5; clone_size: NA; v_call: TRBV2; d_call: TRBD1; cdr3_nt: TGTGCCAGCGGCCGGGACAGTAGGAATCAGCCCCAGCATTTT; cdr3_aa: CASGRDSRNQPQHF
j_call: TRBJ1-5; clone_size: NA; v_call: TRBV1; d_call: NA; cdr3_nt: TGCACCAGCAGTCGCGGGGTATCAAGGGTTGGATACAATCAGCCCCAGCATTTT; cdr3_aa: CTSSRGVSRVGYNQPQHF
j_call: TRBJ1-3; clone_size: NA; v_call: TRBV19; d_call: NA; cdr3_nt: TGTGCCAGTAGTGAGGTCTCCTCTGGAAACACCATATATTTT; cdr3_aa: CASSEVSSGNTIYF
j_call: TRBJ1-2; clone_size: NA; v_call: TRBV18; d_call: TRBD1; cdr3_nt: TGTGCCAGCTCAACGACAGGGGGCCCCTATGGCTACACCTTC; cdr3_aa: CASSTTGGPYGYTF
j_call: TRBJ2-7; clone_size: few; v_call: TRBV18; d_call: NA; cdr3_nt: TGTGCCAGCTCACCAGCGGCAGAGGTCGAGCAGTACTTC; cdr3_aa: CASSPAAEVEQYF
j_call: TRBJ1-1; clone_size: NA; v_call: TRBV6-5; d_call: NA; cdr3_nt: TGTGCCAGCAGCCACGAGTCCCAGGGGAGTAAGGGAGCTTTCTTT; cdr3_aa: CASSHESQGSKGAFF
j_call: TRBJ2-2; clone_size: NA; v_call: TRBV21-1; d_call: NA; cdr3_nt: TGTGCCAGCAGCAAAGAAGAGACAGGGGAATCGAACACCGGGGAGCTGTTTTTT; cdr3_aa: CASSKEETGESNTGELFF
j_call: TRBJ1-2; clone_size: NA; v_call: TRBV6-6; d_call: NA; cdr3_nt: TGTGCCCACAGCGGGCGCGGGTCTCTCTATGGCTACACCTTC; cdr3_aa: CAHSGRGSLYGYTF
j_call: TRBJ1-4; clone_size: NA; v_call: TRBV6-2/TRBV6-3; d_call: NA; cdr3_nt: TGTGCCAGCAGTTACCCGACAGCTAAGTCTGCAACTAATGAAAAACTGTTTTTT; cdr3_aa: CASSYPTAKSATNEKLFF
j_call: TRBJ2-1; clone_size: once; v_call: TRBV15; d_call: NA; cdr3_nt: TGTGCCACCAGCAGAGATCTAAATAATGAGCAGTTCTTC; cdr3_aa: CATSRDLNNEQFF
j_call: TRBJ2-3; clone_size: NA; v_call: TRBV2; d_call: NA; cdr3_nt: TGTGCCAGCAGTGCGTCAACTAGCACAGATACGCAGTATTTT; cdr3_aa: CASSASTSTDTQYF
j_call: TRBJ1-3; clone_size: NA; v_call: TRBV28; d_call: NA; cdr3_nt: TGTGCCAGCAGGCCCGGGGGTGCTGGAAACACCATATATTTT; cdr3_aa: CASRPGGAGNTIYF
j_call: TRBJ1-2; clone_size: NA; v_call: TRBV9; d_call: NA; cdr3_nt: TGTGCCAGCAGCGTAGACCAGGGCTATGGCTACACCTTC; cdr3_aa: CASSVDQGYGYTF
j_call: TRBJ1-5; clone_size: NA; v_call: TRBV3-1/TRBV3-2; d_call: NA; cdr3_nt: TGTGCCAGCAGCCTAAGAGACGGCGGAGAGGATCAGCCCCAGCATTTT; cdr3_aa: CASSLRDGGEDQPQHF
j_call: TRBJ2-5; clone_size: few; v_call: TRBV12-3/TRBV12-4; d_call: NA; cdr3_nt: TGTGCCAGCAGCCTCGTTGGTTACGGGACCCAGTACTTC; cdr3_aa: CASSLVGYGTQYF
j_call: TRBJ2-7; clone_size: NA; v_call: TRBV28; d_call: NA; cdr3_nt: TGTGCCAGCAGCTACAGGAGCGAGCAGTACTTC; cdr3_aa: CASSYRSEQYF
j_call: TRBJ1-6; clone_size: NA; v_call: TRBV19; d_call: TRBD1; cdr3_nt: TGTGCCAGTAGCCGACTACAGGGGGTAGGTTCACCCCTCCACTTT; cdr3_aa: CASSRLQGVGSPLHF
j_call: TRBJ2-1; clone_size: NA; v_call: TRBV5-6; d_call: NA; cdr3_nt: TGTGCCAGCAGCTTGGTTGATAGTGTGCAGTTCTTC; cdr3_aa: CASSLVDSVQFF
j_call: TRBJ1-2; clone_size: NA; v_call: TRBV30; d_call: TRBD1; cdr3_nt: TGTGCCTGGGCGGACAGGAACTATGGCTACACCTTC; cdr3_aa: CAWADRNYGYTF
j_call: TRBJ2-2; clone_size: NA; v_call: TRBV19; d_call: TRBD1; cdr3_nt: TGTGCCAGTAGTGGCGGGACAGGGATTAACACCGGGGAGCTGTTTTTT; cdr3_aa: CASSGGTGINTGELFF